This TCR beta chain was sequenced during a study of CD8 T cells in Susac syndrome. CD8+ and CD4+ T cells from blood underwent TCR beta sequencing. V gave up 5 bases and J gave up 7 bases, with 14 bases separating them. The V gene's germline CDR1 is GTSNPN and CDR2 SVGIG (reference sequence). There are 12 residues in the CDR3. Random hexamers served to reverse transcribe roughly 0.45 to 1 ug RNA. TCRdb re-analysed the immunoSEQ multiplex PCR reads in MiXCR, keeping a single row per CDR3 protein. The repertoire holds 180,000 or so distinct CDR3 sequences, with about 95% as singletons. Input material: CD4+ T cells from PBMCs. The source of this sequence is a human donor in good health. The chain is built from TRBV30 and TRBJ1-1; D perhaps matches TRBD1 (5 bases). The CDR3 here is CAWRPRVGEAFF. CDR3 in DNA: TGTGCCTGGCGGCCCAGGGTCGGTGAAGCTTTCTTT.